What follows are 24 T cell receptor beta chains derived from one specimen sequenced in a study of blood T cell repertoires in COVID-19. TCRdb keeps only in-frame clones here, not all; method: immunoSEQ multiplex PCR. The sample consists of 240,000 or so clones, around 84% of them appearing once. Input material: peripheral blood. Receptors were obtained from a woman aged 18-29 years with acute or convalescent COVID-19.

The V and J genes are TRBV4-1 and TRBJ2-1, with 9 bases fitting TRBD2. This CDR3 region has 16 residues. V shed 3 bases, J shed 6 bases, and the junction held 9 bases outside the gene matches. CDR1 and CDR2 (germline): MGHRA, YSYEKL. CDR3: CASSHHMREGSNEQFF. The CDR3 nucleotides read TGCGCCAGCAGCCACCATATGCGGGAGGGGTCCAATGAGCAGTTCTTC.

CDR3 sequence (DNA): TGTGCCACTCAACTGGACAGGGAAATCTTGTACAATGAGCAGTTCTTC. Translation gives CATQLDREILYNEQFF. The chain joins TRBV24-1 to TRBJ2-1, with 8 bases matching TRBD1. In germline, CDR1 is KGHDR, CDR2 SFDVKD. After removal of 10 bases from V and 4 bases from J, the junction contained 14 bases not matched to a gene. The CDR3 extends over 16 amino acids.

This chain links TRBV28 with TRBJ1-3, with D perhaps TRBD1 (6 bases). Germline values: CDR1 MDHEN, CDR2 SYDVKM. CDR3 length equals 14 residues. With 5 bases removed from V and 7 bases from J, the gap between germline ends came to 15 bases. CDR3 bases: TGTGCCAGCAGTCCACAGGGAATCGGGAACACCATATATTTT. Protein: CASSPQGIGNTIYF.

This clone came up a few times. The rearrangement joins TRBV10-1 to TRBJ1-1, with D unclear. The CDR3 sequence is 13 residues long. V lost 0 bases, J lost 11 bases, and 13 bases lay in between. Germline-derived CDR1 and CDR2 are WNHNN and SYGVQD (reference sequence). CDR3 amino acids: CASSESVTGMAFF. CDR3 DNA sequence: TGCGCCAGCAGTGAGTCTGTAACGGGGATGGCTTTCTTT.

This chain uses TRBV7-2 with TRBJ2-1, with 8 bases fitting TRBD2. Germline loops: CDR1 SGHTA, CDR2 FQGNSA. The length of the CDR3 is 13 residues. J gave up 6 bases and V 5 bases, and 3 bases lay outside the gene matches. The CDR3 DNA follows: TGTGCCAGCAGCCCGGGACTAGTCAATGAGCAGTTCTTC. Amino acid sequence: CASSPGLVNEQFF.

The rearrangement uses TRBV19 and TRBJ1-3; 10 bases match TRBD1. Germline-derived CDR1 and CDR2 are LNHDA and SQIVND (reference sequence). V shed 5 bases and J 1 base; nucleotides not matched to a gene: 5. The CDR3 runs 16 residues. The CDR3 coding sequence is TGTGCCAGTAGTCTCCGGACAGGGGGGTCTGGAAACACCATATATTTT. Protein sequence: CASSLRTGGSGNTIYF.

There are a few counts of this clone. Here the CDR3 reads CASSSGLWDYGYTF. The DNA of the CDR3 is TGCGCCAGCAGCTCGGGACTTTGGGACTATGGCTACACCTTC. The chain carries TRBV5-1 and TRBJ1-2, with a tentative D call TRBD1 (5 bases). The length of the CDR3 is 14 residues. Per the germline V gene, CDR1 is SGHRS and CDR2 is YFSETQ. Between the trimmed V and J ends, which lost 3 bases and 3 bases, there was a span of 12 bases.

The chain carries TRBV6-2 or TRBV6-3 and TRBJ2-2; D is unclear. Germline CDR1 MNHEY, CDR2 SVGEGT. The CDR3 spans 16 residues. The V gene lost 0 bases and the J gene lost 3 bases, with 11 bases spanning the gap. CDR3 nucleotide sequence: TGTGCCAGCAGTTACTCGCCCAACATCTACACCGGGGAGCTGTTTTTT. This encodes CASSYSPNIYTGELFF.

This clone was counted at least ten times. The chain carries TRBV15 and TRBJ2-1, with 10 bases aligning to TRBD1. Per the germline V gene, CDR1 is LNHNV and CDR2 is YYDKDF (reference sequence). V was clipped by 7 bases and J by 7 bases; unmatched bases: 7. CDR3 length: 14 amino acids. CDR3 nucleotides: TGTGCCACCAACCCCGGGGACAGGGGAAATGAGCAGTTCTTC. This gives the protein CATNPGDRGNEQFF.

This sequence joins TRBV5-1 and TRBJ2-1; possibly TRBD2 for D (6 bases). The CDR3 has 15 amino acids. CDR1 SGHRS and CDR2 YFSETQ come from the germline V gene. V dropped 4 bases and J dropped 9 bases, with 20 bases sitting between them. The CDR3 DNA sequence: TGCGCCAGCAGCCCCTTGGGGGAGGTTATTAGTGAGCAGTTCTTC. The encoded protein is CASSPLGEVISEQFF.

The genes are TRBV7-2 and TRBJ1-2; 8 nucleotides agree with TRBD1. The CDR3 length is 18 residues. Looked up from germline, CDR1 is SGHTA and CDR2 is FQGNSA. Trimming took 1 base from V and 1 from J; bases not matched to a gene: 11. In DNA, the CDR3 is TGTGCCAGCAGCTTAGACGGACAGGGTTTTATATTTAACTATGGCTACACCTTC. Amino acid sequence: CASSLDGQGFIFNYGYTF.

The chain joins TRBV27 to TRBJ2-7, with 12 bases fitting TRBD2. The J segment lost 1 base and the V segment lost 0 bases, leaving 10 bases of the junction unmatched. This CDR3 contains 19 residues. Germline loops: CDR1 MNHEY, CDR2 SMNVEV (reference sequence). The CDR3: CASSLSGTSGGWSSYEQYF. DNA for the CDR3: TGTGCCAGCAGTTTATCGGGTACTAGCGGGGGGTGGAGTTCCTACGAGCAGTACTTC.

This chain links TRBV7-2 with TRBJ2-1, with TRBD2 matching 10 bases. V lost 4 bases and J lost 9; bases outside the gene matches: 15. Germline CDR1 SGHTA, CDR2 FQGNSA. The CDR3 is 17 residues long. CDR3 sequence (DNA): TGTGCCAGCAGCTCGCCCCTAGCGGGAGTAGATAGGGGTGAGCAGTTCTTC. This codes for CASSSPLAGVDRGEQFF.

The chain couples TRBV6-5 to TRBJ1-2; TRBD1 aligns across 8 bases. There are 15 residues in the CDR3. Trimming removed 6 bases from V and 5 bases from J; junction bases left unmatched: 11. Germline CDR1 reads MNHEY; CDR2 reads SVGAGI. The CDR3 is CASRAQGAVNYGYTF. The CDR3 DNA follows: TGTGCCAGCAGAGCTCAGGGGGCGGTAAATTATGGCTACACCTTC.

This clone was picked up one time. This chain connects TRBV6-6 to TRBJ1-1, with TRBD1 matching over 8 bases. V shed 7 bases, J shed 2 bases, and the junction held 9 bases outside the gene matches. Germline V gives CDR1 MNHNY, CDR2 SVGAGI (reference sequence). This CDR3 contains 15 residues. The chain's CDR3 is CASTYPRGPNTEAFF. DNA of the CDR3: TGTGCCAGCACCTACCCCAGGGGGCCAAACACTGAAGCTTTCTTT.

The rearrangement links TRBV7-9 to TRBJ2-7, with 7 bases identical to TRBD1. The germline gives CDR1 SEHNR, CDR2 FQNEAQ (reference sequence). After removal of 7 bases from V and 3 bases from J, the junction contained 6 bases not matched to a gene. The CDR3 is 13 residues long. In DNA form, the CDR3 reads TGTGCCAGCACCCGGGACAGTTTCTACGAGCAGTACTTC. This codes for CASTRDSFYEQYF.

The chain carries TRBV18 and TRBJ1-5, with 7 positions matching TRBD1. Germline CDR1 and CDR2: KGHSH and LQKENI. The junction had 4 bases not matched to a gene; V was cut back by 2 bases and J by 6 bases. The CDR3 contains 14 residues. The CDR3 nucleotides are TGTGCCAGCTCACCAGACAGGGCTCGTCAGCCCCAGCATTTT. The encoded protein is CASSPDRARQPQHF.

This chain connects TRBV15 to TRBJ1-5; TRBD1 aligns across 9 bases. V dropped 8 bases and J dropped 0; count of bases not matched to a gene: 14. The CDR3 totals 18 residues. Germline V CDR1 and CDR2: LNHNV, YYDKDF (reference sequence). The CDR3 region has the DNA TGTGCCACCGAGCCGGGACAGGGCGAGTTAGTTAGCAATCAGCCCCAGCATTTT. Protein sequence: CATEPGQGELVSNQPQHF. The full variable domain, its missing parts supplied by reference TRBV15 and TRBJ1-5, is DAMVIQNPRYQVTQFGKPVTLSCSQTLNHNVMYWYQQKSSQAPKLLFHYYDKDFNNEADTPDNFQSRRPNTSFCFLDIRSPGLGDTAMYLCATEPGQGELVSNQPQHFGDGTRLSIL.

This clone was detected only once. The chain is built from TRBV18 and TRBJ2-7; 10 bases are shared with TRBD1. From germline, CDR1 is KGHSH and CDR2 LQKENI. This CDR3 is 15 amino acids long. J was trimmed by 6 bases and V by 3 bases; bases with no gene match: 8. This CDR3 reads CASSPSMTGGGEQYF. The DNA of the CDR3 is TGTGCCAGCTCACCGAGTATGACAGGGGGCGGCGAGCAGTACTTC.

The genes are TRBV5-8 and TRBJ1-1, with a possible D match to TRBD1 (6 bases). The V gene lost 4 bases and the J gene lost 1 base, with 11 bases spanning the gap. Per germline, CDR1 SGHTS and CDR2 YDEGEE. This CDR3 has 14 amino acids. In DNA form, the CDR3 reads TGTGCCAGCAGCGGGGGACAACCGAACACTGAAGCTTTCTTT. Its translation: CASSGGQPNTEAFF.

The chain recombines TRBV7-4 with TRBJ2-5; 10 bases fit TRBD1. CDR3 length: 16 residues. Looked up from germline, CDR1 is SGHVT and CDR2 is SQSDAQ. Trimming took 3 bases from V and 3 from J; bases not matched to a gene: 7. The CDR3 loop is CASSFTPGQGKETQYF. In nucleotides, the CDR3 is TGTGCCAGCAGCTTCACACCGGGACAGGGGAAAGAGACCCAGTACTTC.

The chain couples TRBV11-2 to TRBJ2-5, with TRBD1 matching over 9 bases. Looked up from germline, CDR1 is SGHAT and CDR2 is FQNNGV. The trim removed 3 bases at V and 4 bases at J, leaving 3 bases unmatched. This CDR3 comprises 14 residues. The CDR3 sequence is CASSFTDRGETQYF. In DNA form, the CDR3 reads TGTGCCAGCAGCTTCACGGACAGGGGAGAGACCCAGTACTTC.

The chain recombines TRBV19 with TRBJ1-5; 7 nucleotides line up with TRBD1. The V and J ends lost 2 bases and 6 bases, in that order; junction bases with no gene match: 4. The germline V gene has CDR1 LNHDA and CDR2 SQIVND (reference sequence). The CDR3 is made up of 14 amino acids. CDR3: CASSIRQGGQPQHF. CDR3 nucleotide sequence: TGTGCCAGTAGTATACGACAGGGTGGTCAGCCCCAGCATTTT.

This clone has only one observation. The genes are TRBV5-8 and TRBJ2-5; 8 bases are shared with TRBD2. The CDR3 runs 16 residues. The junction had 5 bases not matched to a gene; V was cut back by 0 bases and J by 1 base. Germline V gene sequence: CDR1 SGHTS, CDR2 YDEGEE. Written as DNA, the CDR3 is TGTGCCAGCAGCTTGGGAGGTCTAGCGGGCCAAGAGACCCAGTACTTC. Residues: CASSLGGLAGQETQYF.